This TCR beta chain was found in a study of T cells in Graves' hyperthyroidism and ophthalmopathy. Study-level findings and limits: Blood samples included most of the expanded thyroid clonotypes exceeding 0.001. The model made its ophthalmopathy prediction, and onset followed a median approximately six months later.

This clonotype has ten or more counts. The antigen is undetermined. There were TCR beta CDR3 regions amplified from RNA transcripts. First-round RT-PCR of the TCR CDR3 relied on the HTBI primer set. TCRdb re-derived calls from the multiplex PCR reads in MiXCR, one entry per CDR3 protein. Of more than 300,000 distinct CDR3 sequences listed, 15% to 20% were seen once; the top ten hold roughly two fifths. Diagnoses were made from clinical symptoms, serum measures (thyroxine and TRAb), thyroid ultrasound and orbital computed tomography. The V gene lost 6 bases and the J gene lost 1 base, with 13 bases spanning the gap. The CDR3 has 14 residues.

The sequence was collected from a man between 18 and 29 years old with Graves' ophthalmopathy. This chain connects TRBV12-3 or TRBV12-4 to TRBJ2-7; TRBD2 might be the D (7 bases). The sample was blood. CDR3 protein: CASSLGGGSYEQYF. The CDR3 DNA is TGTGCCAGCAGCTTGGGAGGGGGATCCTACGAGCAGTACTTC.